The clone carrying this T cell receptor (beta chain) appeared once. This record comes from a study of blood T cell repertoires in COVID-19. Study as a whole: Donors in the United States, Italy and Spain gave samples during acute or convalescent COVID-19.

V was clipped by 3 bases and J by 5 bases; unmatched bases: 9. The CDR3 length is 15 residues. Germline V gene lookup returns CDR1 MNHEY and CDR2 SMNVEV (reference sequence). Original processing notes: Cell counts per sample came from amplifying reference gene primers. Clones were sequenced by immunoSEQ multiplex PCR, and TCRdb holds only the in-frame ones, with some missing. That table supplies the V and J calls and clone size; D and trimming were determined from the DNA. The sample has a few hundred thousand clones, 75% to 90% seen once. The chain couples TRBV27 to TRBJ2-5; TRBD1 agrees at 7 bases. Material for sequencing was peripheral blood. The receptor was derived from a woman aged 30 to 39 with active or convalescent COVID-19. The CDR3 region has the DNA TGTGCCAGCAGTTTCGAAGGGAAACAGGGGGAGACCCAGTACTTC. Translating it yields CASSFEGKQGETQYF.